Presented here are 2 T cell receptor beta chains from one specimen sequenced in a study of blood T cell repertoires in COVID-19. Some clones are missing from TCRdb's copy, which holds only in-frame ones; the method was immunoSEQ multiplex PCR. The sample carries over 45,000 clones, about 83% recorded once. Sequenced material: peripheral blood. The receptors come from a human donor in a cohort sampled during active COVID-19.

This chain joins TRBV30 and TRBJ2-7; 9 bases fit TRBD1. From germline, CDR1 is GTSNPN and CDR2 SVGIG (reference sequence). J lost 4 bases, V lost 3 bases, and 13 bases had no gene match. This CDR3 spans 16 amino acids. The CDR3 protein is CAWRNPRGTGWYEQYF. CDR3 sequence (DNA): TGTGCCTGGAGAAACCCCCGTGGGACAGGGTGGTACGAGCAGTACTTC.

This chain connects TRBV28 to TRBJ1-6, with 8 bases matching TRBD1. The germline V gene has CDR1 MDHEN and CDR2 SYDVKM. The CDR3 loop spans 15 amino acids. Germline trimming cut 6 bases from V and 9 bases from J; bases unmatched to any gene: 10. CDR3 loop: CASSIRQGWSSPLHF. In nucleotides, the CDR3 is TGTGCCAGCAGCATTAGACAGGGGTGGAGTTCACCCCTCCACTTT.